This entry concerns a single T cell receptor (beta chain). V was pared by 4 bases and J by 4 bases, with 1 base of the junction left unmatched. This CDR3 has 14 residues. Germline V gene data show CDR1 as MGHRA and CDR2 as YSYEKL. TCRdb reprocessed the RT-PCR reads with MiXCR, giving one entry per CDR3 protein. The profile covers about 12,000 distinct CDR3 sequences, with under 30% appearing a single time and approximately 55% taken by the ten largest. The sample comes from a study of patients and donors after allogeneic stem cell transplantation. The chain links TRBV4-1 to TRBJ2-1; 10 bases are shared with TRBD2. This TCR was sampled from a human donor who was either an allogeneic HSCT recipient or a stem cell or donor lymphocyte infusion donor (not recorded which). It is not recorded whose cells these are; they may come from a transplant donor. Sequenced material: blood, either unsorted or a sorted T cell fraction (not recorded which). The CDR3 reads CASSRGLAYNEQFF. In nucleotides, the CDR3 is TGCGCCAGCAGCCGGGGACTAGCGTACAATGAGCAGTTCTTC.